Below, 12 T cell receptor beta chains from the same sample are listed, as sequenced in a study of T cell responses to AZD1222 COVID-19 vaccine. Generated by immunoSEQ multiplex PCR, the TCRdb table keeps only in-frame clones and is missing some. The table has about 140,000 clones, roughly nine tenths seen once. This sample comprised peripheral blood, obtained on day 0 of AZD1222 vaccination. The receptor source for this set is an adult in good health.

The gene calls are TRBV4-1 and TRBJ2-4; no clear D gene. Germline CDR1 reads MGHRA; CDR2 reads YSYEKL. The CDR3 totals 16 residues. V dropped 1 base and J dropped 8 bases, with 18 bases sitting between them. The DNA of the CDR3 is TGCGCCAGCAGCCAAGTGGGCAGAAGGGTCGGTGACATTCAGTACTTC. Amino acids: CASSQVGRRVGDIQYF.

This chain connects TRBV11-2 to TRBJ1-4; no reliable D call. The V end lost 4 bases, the J end lost 4 bases, and 16 bases lay between the germline ends. Germline-derived CDR1 and CDR2 are SGHAT and FQNNGV. The CDR3 consists of 16 residues. The CDR3 DNA sequence: TGTGCCAGCAGCTACCCAGGACGGGGAGTTAATGAAAAACTGTTTTTT. As protein: CASSYPGRGVNEKLFF. The variable domain in full, completed from reference TRBV11-2 and TRBJ1-4, reads EAGVAQSPRYKIIEKRQSVAFWCNPISGHATLYWYQQILGQGPKLLIQFQNNGVVDDSQLPKDRFSAERLKGVDSTLKIQPAKLEDSAVYLCASSYPGRGVNEKLFFGSGTQLSVL.

The chain recombines TRBV11-2 with TRBJ2-7; 12 bases fit TRBD2. The germline gives CDR1 SGHAT, CDR2 FQNNGV. There are 19 residues in the CDR3. Trimming removed 0 bases from V and 1 base from J; junction bases left unmatched: 10. CDR3 sequence: CASSLDFGLAGSLSYEQYF. The CDR3 nucleotides are TGTGCCAGCAGCTTAGATTTCGGACTAGCGGGATCACTATCCTACGAGCAGTACTTC.

This chain connects TRBV30 to TRBJ2-1, with 8 bases matching TRBD2. Trimming removed 0 bases from V and 10 bases from J; junction bases left unmatched: 2. Germline V gives CDR1 GTSNPN, CDR2 SVGIG (reference sequence). This CDR3 contains 12 residues. CDR3 region: CAWSVSGGEQFF. The CDR3, as DNA: TGTGCCTGGAGTGTATCGGGGGGGGAGCAGTTCTTC. Filled out from reference TRBV30 and TRBJ2-1, the complete variable domain reads SQTIHQWPATLVQPVGSPLSLECTVEGTSNPNLYWYRQAAGRGLQLLFYSVGIGQISSEVPQNLSASRPQDRQFILSSKKLLLSDSGFYLCAWSVSGGEQFFGPGTRLTVL.

J is TRBJ2-7 and V is TRBV5-1; D perhaps matches TRBD1 (6 bases). Germline V gene data show CDR1 as SGHRS and CDR2 as YFSETQ. The CDR3 is 13 amino acids. Trimming pared 2 bases from V and 3 bases from J, leaving 9 bases between. CDR3 residues: CASSLNRDYEQYF. For the CDR3, the DNA is TGCGCCAGCAGCTTAAACAGGGACTACGAGCAGTACTTC.

This clone was detected once. This sequence joins TRBV7-9 and TRBJ2-7; D could derive from TRBD1 or TRBD2 (6 bases each). Germline loops: CDR1 SEHNR, CDR2 FQNEAQ (reference sequence). There are 14 residues in the CDR3. Between the trimmed V and J ends, which lost 0 bases and 1 base, there was a span of 7 bases. The CDR3 protein is CASSLAGGSYEQYF. The CDR3 nucleotides are TGTGCCAGCAGCTTAGCAGGGGGGTCCTACGAGCAGTACTTC.

V gene TRBV24-1 combines with J gene TRBJ1-5; TRBD1 is a possible D gene (6 bases). Trimming shortened V by 6 bases and J by 2 bases, and 13 bases separated the two germline ends. The germline V gene has CDR1 KGHDR and CDR2 SFDVKD. The CDR3 has 15 residues. The CDR3 region has the DNA TGTGCCACCAGTTTCGGGGGGCAAGGCAATCAGCCCCAGCATTTT. This encodes CATSFGGQGNQPQHF.

This rearrangement joins TRBV28 to TRBJ1-6, with 7 nucleotides matching TRBD1. The CDR3 contains 14 residues. CDR1 and CDR2 (germline): MDHEN, SYDVKM. Trimming removed 6 bases from V and 7 bases from J; junction bases left unmatched: 6. The CDR3 sequence is CASRIGTANSPLHF. In DNA form, the CDR3 reads TGTGCCAGCAGAATAGGGACAGCAAATTCACCCCTCCACTTT.

The rearrangement uses TRBV10-3 and TRBJ1-1; 11 bases line up with TRBD1. The V gene's germline CDR1 is ENHRY and CDR2 SYGVKD. V lost 6 bases, J lost 3 bases, and 6 bases stayed unmatched. CDR3 length: 15 amino acids. CDR3 DNA sequence: TGTGCCATCAGAGGGACAGGGGGGGCGGACACTGAAGCTTTCTTT. It specifies CAIRGTGGADTEAFF.

This chain connects TRBV18 to TRBJ2-1; 7 positions match TRBD2. V was pared by 3 bases and J by 5 bases, with 7 bases of the junction left unmatched. Germline lookup yields CDR1 KGHSH and CDR2 LQKENI. CDR3 size: 15 residues. CDR3 DNA sequence: TGTGCCAGCTCACCTGGGGGGAGGGTCCACAATGAGCAGTTCTTC. Its translation is CASSPGGRVHNEQFF.

The CDR3 bases are TGTGCCAGCAGCCCGGGGGTCCAGGGGCTGTTTTTT. This encodes CASSPGVQGLFF. J is TRBJ1-4 and V is TRBV3-1 (or the pseudogene TRBV3-2); tentative D call: TRBD1 (6 bases). The V gene lost 4 bases and the J gene lost 14 bases, with 14 bases spanning the gap. The CDR3 covers 12 residues. The germline V gene encodes CDR1 LGHDT and CDR2 YNNKEL (reference sequence).

This chain links TRBV7-9 with TRBJ1-2, with a possible D match to TRBD1 (5 bases). The V end was cut by 4 bases, the J end by 2 bases, with 17 bases between. Germline values: CDR1 SEHNR, CDR2 FQNEAQ (reference sequence). This CDR3 comprises 16 residues. CDR3 in DNA: TGTGCCAGCAGCTCTATTCGGGACTCCAAAAACTATGGCTACACCTTC. It translates to CASSSIRDSKNYGYTF. Full variable domain (outside the CDR3, taken from reference TRBV7-9 and TRBJ1-2): DTGVSQNPRHKITKRGQNVTFRCDPISEHNRLYWYRQTLGQGPEFLTYFQNEAQLEKSRLLSDRFSAERPKGSFSTLEIQRTEQGDSAMYLCASSSIRDSKNYGYTFGSGTRLTVV.